One sample yielded the 15 T cell receptor beta chains listed below, sequenced in a study of early T cells in non-severe SARS-CoV-2 infection. TCRdb re-called the 5' RACE reads with MiXCR, one entry per CDR3 protein. In the table there are about 55,000 distinct CDR3 sequences, 15% of which are singletons. This specimen was whole blood, taken at baseline. Receptor source: an adult who was a healthcare worker with PCR-confirmed SARS-CoV-2 infection or an uninfected control (not recorded which).

This clonotype occurred many times. The chain combines TRBV6-6 with TRBJ1-1; D is possibly TRBD1 (5 bases). Germline V gene sequence: CDR1 MNHNY, CDR2 SVGAGI (reference sequence). The V end lost 8 bases, the J end lost 5 bases, and 15 bases lay between the germline ends. This CDR3 has 13 residues. As DNA, the CDR3 is TGTGCCAGCGGATCCCGGGACGTAACTGAAGCTTTCTTT. The encoded protein is CASGSRDVTEAFF.

Concerning this clonotype: Just one base apart from a much larger clone, this may be a read error. The chain joins TRBV14 to TRBJ2-2; D might be TRBD2 (5 bases). Trimming pared 3 bases from V and 7 bases from J, leaving 15 bases between. From germline, CDR1 is SGHDN and CDR2 FVKESK. This CDR3 spans 15 amino acids. CDR3 sequence reads: CASSQKLEGVGELFF. The CDR3 DNA sequence: TGTGCCAGCAGCCAGAAACTAGAGGGAGTCGGGGAGCTGTTTTTT.

This clonotype has just a few counts. This chain uses TRBV10-1 with TRBJ2-1; 12 bases line up with TRBD2. The germline CDR1 and CDR2 sequences are WNHNN and SYGVQD (reference sequence). The CDR3 length is 15 residues. Trimming at V came to 8 bases and at J to 10 bases, leaving 12 bases not matched to a gene. CDR3 sequence: CASALTSGGPGEQFF. CDR3 sequence (DNA): TGCGCCAGCGCACTAACTAGCGGGGGGCCGGGCGAGCAGTTCTTC.

This clonotype showed up just a few times. The gene calls are TRBV2 and TRBJ1-1, with TRBD1 identical over 9 bases. V was clipped by 8 bases and J by 6 bases; unmatched bases: 13. The CDR3 spans 15 residues. From germline, CDR1 is SNHLY and CDR2 FYNNEI. The CDR3 spells CASGRGGQGNPEAFF. In DNA form, the CDR3 reads TGTGCCAGCGGTAGGGGGGGACAGGGTAATCCTGAAGCTTTCTTT.

This clonotype has a handful of counts. The gene calls are TRBV18 and TRBJ2-7; 10 nucleotides line up with TRBD2. This CDR3 is 17 amino acids long. The V gene end was trimmed by 0 bases and the J gene end by 2 bases; junction bases not matched to a gene: 7. Germline CDR1 and CDR2: KGHSH and LQKENI. The CDR3 nucleotides read TGTGCCAGCTCACCACCGGAACTAGCGGGATCCCCCTACGAGCAGTACTTC. Protein product: CASSPPELAGSPYEQYF.

This chain connects TRBV5-5 to TRBJ1-2; 9 positions match TRBD1. The CDR3 consists of 14 residues. Germline CDR1 is SGHKS and CDR2 is YYEKEE (reference sequence). Trimming cost V 4 bases and J 6 bases; bases outside gene matches: 7. The CDR3 sequence is CASSTWTGEHGYTF. DNA of the CDR3: TGTGCCAGCAGCACCTGGACAGGGGAGCATGGCTACACCTTC.

This clonotype occurred many times. CDR3 region: CASSWSTSYNEQFF. In DNA form, the CDR3 reads TGCGCCAGCAGCTGGAGTACTTCCTACAATGAGCAGTTCTTC. This chain joins TRBV5-1 and TRBJ2-1; D unresolved. The ends were cut back, 3 bases at V and 1 base at J, with 8 bases in the middle. In germline, CDR1 is SGHRS, CDR2 YFSETQ. This CDR3 has 14 amino acids.

This clonotype occurred a few times. The chain couples TRBV6-1 to TRBJ1-3; a weak D match, TRBD1 (5 bases). CDR3 length: 16 amino acids. Germline assignment: CDR1 MNHNS and CDR2 SASEGT. Trimming removed 6 bases at V and 0 bases at J, with 15 bases between. The CDR3 here is CASSRDAGDSGNTIYF. The CDR3 region has the DNA TGTGCCAGCAGCAGGGACGCAGGAGACTCTGGAAACACCATATATTTT.

This clonotype was recorded a few times. V gene TRBV14 combines with J gene TRBJ2-7, with D possibly TRBD2 on 7 matching bases. The CDR3 runs to 14 residues. V was cut by 1 base and J by 3 bases, with 10 bases left in between. Germline CDR1 reads SGHDN; CDR2 reads FVKESK. CDR3 region: CASSQGGGVYEQYF. CDR3 bases: TGTGCCAGCAGCCAAGGGGGGGGCGTCTACGAGCAGTACTTC. The variable domain in full, completed from reference TRBV14 and TRBJ2-7, reads EAGVTQFPSHSVIEKGQTVTLRCDPISGHDNLYWYRRVMGKEIKFLLHFVKESKQDESGMPNNRFLAERTGGTYSTLKVQPAELEDSGVYFCASSQGGGVYEQYFGPGTRLTVT.

This clonotype was detected only a few times. This sequence joins TRBV25-1 and TRBJ1-3; D perhaps matches TRBD1 (5 bases). V was shortened by 5 bases and J by 0 bases, with 8 bases between the two germline ends. The CDR3 is 14 residues long. CDR1 and CDR2 from the germline V gene are MGHDK and SYGVNS. The DNA of the CDR3 is TGTGCCAGCAGTCCAGGGAGCTCTGGAAACACCATATATTTT. It translates to CASSPGSSGNTIYF. Together with reference TRBV25-1 and TRBJ1-3, the CDR3 gives the full variable domain: EADIYQTPRYLVIGTGKKITLECSQTMGHDKMYWYQQDPGMELHLIHYSYGVNSTEKGDLSSESTVSRIRTEHFPLTLESARPSHTSQYLCASSPGSSGNTIYFGEGSWLTVV.

V usage is TRBV6-1 and J usage is TRBJ1-2; TRBD1 is a possible D gene (5 bases). Germline CDR1 reads MNHNS; CDR2 reads SASEGT. The CDR3 length is 11 residues. The V end was cut by 8 bases, the J end by 12 bases, with 16 bases between. DNA of the CDR3: TGTGCCAGCCTAAGACAGACGGTTCACACCTTC. Translating gives CASLRQTVHTF.

V and J are TRBV19 and TRBJ2-1; 11 bases are a match to TRBD2. Unmatched junction bases numbered 3, after V lost 6 bases and J lost 2 bases. CDR3 length: 15 residues. Germline CDR1 LNHDA, CDR2 SQIVND (reference sequence). The CDR3 DNA reads TGTGCCAGTAGGGTAGCGGGAGGGCCCTACAATGAGCAGTTCTTC. It is translated as CASRVAGGPYNEQFF.

This clonotype was seen a handful of times. The V and J genes are TRBV30 and TRBJ1-2; no firm D call. Germline CDR1 and CDR2: GTSNPN and SVGIG (reference sequence). The CDR3 contains 12 residues. With 0 bases removed from V and 7 bases from J, the gap between germline ends came to 9 bases. The CDR3 region is CAWSVGRVGYTF. The CDR3 nucleotides are TGTGCCTGGAGTGTCGGGAGGGTTGGCTACACCTTC.

This clonotype showed up just a few times. The chain recombines TRBV29-1 with TRBJ1-2; tentative D call: TRBD1 (5 bases). In germline, CDR1 is SQVTM, CDR2 ANQGSEA. V was pared by 0 bases and J by 4 bases, with 9 bases between. The CDR3 has 13 amino acids. The CDR3 region is CSVEDRGIYGYTF. CDR3 coding DNA: TGCAGCGTTGAAGATCGGGGGATCTATGGCTACACCTTC.

This clonotype came up many times. This chain joins TRBV7-2 and TRBJ2-1, with D uncertain. CDR3 length: 19 residues. The V gene's germline CDR1 is SGHTA and CDR2 FQGNSA. Trimming stripped 2 bases from V and 1 base from J, with 21 bases between. The CDR3 sequence is CASSLSLGGQAFSYNEQFF. The CDR3 DNA follows: TGTGCCAGCAGCTTATCGTTGGGTGGGCAGGCCTTTTCCTACAATGAGCAGTTCTTC.